This T cell receptor beta chain is drawn from a study of glioma-infiltrating T cells after dendritic cell vaccination. Study details: Glioblastoma patients came from Phase I and II dendritic cell vaccination trials. Patients received autologous tumor lysate-pulsed dendritic cell vaccination between the early 2000s and the early 2010s.

Documented time point: after dendritic cell vaccination, including at tumor progression/relapse. TCRB CDR3 was amplified from 2 ug genomic DNA or less. The PCR used 60 V beta and 13 J beta primers. Assay used: immunoSEQ multiplex PCR; TCRdb lists only in-frame clones, some missing. The data contain 20,000 to 30,000 clones, about 90% of them singletons. The sample here was blood, taken after dendritic cell vaccination. The TCR sequence derives from a human donor with glioblastoma.

The CDR3 DNA sequence: TGTGCCAGCAGCTCGACAGGGTCGGGCACCGGGGAGCTGTTTTTT. It translates to CASSSTGSGTGELFF. The chain uses TRBV7-8 and TRBJ2-2; 7 nucleotides match TRBD1. This CDR3 contains 15 residues. The V gene end was trimmed by 4 bases and the J gene end by 4 bases; junction bases not matched to a gene: 6. CDR1 is SGHVS, CDR2 FQNEAQ, per germline.